Listed below are T cell receptor beta chains from one sample, sequenced in a study of radiotherapy plus CTLA-4 blockade in lung cancer. Using immunoSEQ multiplex PCR, the repertoire was profiled, and TCRdb retains in-frame clones only, with some absent. Of approximately 47,000 clones in the sample, around four fifths were seen once. The source material was peripheral blood, sampled from a patient treated with radiotherapy plus ipilimumab. The source is a human donor with non-small cell lung cancer who had stable disease on radiotherapy plus ipilimumab. Both conserved end residues are part of each CDR3. The D gene is left open where the match is weak. Only some rows state a clone size, as once, few, many or a class for expanded clones.

CDR3aa	CDR3nt	v_gene	j_gene	abundance	d_gene
CASSGTQTDTQYF	TGTGCCAGCAGTGGGACTCAGACAGATACGCAGTATTTT	TRBV6-4	TRBJ2-3	once	NA
CASSLFGSGITGELFF	TGTGCCAGCAGCTTGTTTGGGTCAGGAATTACCGGGGAGCTGTTTTTT	TRBV7-6	TRBJ2-2	NA	NA
CASRPAGVSGGTEAFF	TGTGCCAGCAGACCCGCTGGGGTCTCAGGGGGCACTGAAGCTTTCTTT	TRBV27	TRBJ1-1	NA	TRBD1
CASRWTGGIYEQFF	TGTGCCAGCAGGTGGACAGGGGGTATATATGAGCAGTTCTTC	TRBV11-2	TRBJ2-1	NA	TRBD1
CASRIGQGGGYTF	TGTGCCAGCAGAATTGGACAGGGCGGAGGCTACACCTTC	TRBV28	TRBJ1-2	medium-sized	TRBD1
CASSQDLRLAEGEQYF	TGTGCCAGCAGCCAAGATCTCCGACTAGCAGAGGGGGAGCAGTACTTC	TRBV4-2	TRBJ2-7	NA	TRBD2
CASSSTGGRTGELFF	TGTGCCAGCAGCTCTACAGGGGGACGGACCGGGGAGCTGTTTTTT	TRBV11-3	TRBJ2-2	NA	TRBD1
CASREAGLTYEQYF	TGTGCCAGCAGGGAAGCGGGGTTGACCTACGAGCAGTACTTC	TRBV27	TRBJ2-7	NA	TRBD2
CASSESGSPYRVF	TGTGCCAGCAGCGAGAGCGGGAGCCCCTATCGTGTCTTC	TRBV9	TRBJ2-1	NA	TRBD2
CASSGLVSNEQFF	TGTGCCAGCAGCGGACTAGTAAGCAATGAGCAGTTCTTC	TRBV9	TRBJ2-1	NA	NA
CASSLNGGSGEAFF	TGTGCCAGCAGCTTAAATGGGGGCTCGGGTGAAGCTTTCTTT	TRBV7-9	TRBJ1-1	NA	NA
CASIPWTETPYEQYF	TGTGCCAGCATACCGTGGACAGAAACCCCCTACGAGCAGTACTTC	TRBV2	TRBJ2-7	NA	NA
CASSSRLGQETQYF	TGTGCCAGCAGCTCACGACTGGGCCAAGAGACCCAGTACTTC	TRBV9	TRBJ2-5	NA	NA
CASSPGSNYGYTF	TGCGCCAGCAGCCCAGGGTCAAACTATGGCTACACCTTC	TRBV10-1	TRBJ1-2	NA	NA
CASSLGTGGGYTF	TGTGCCAGCAGCTTGGGGACAGGGGGTGGCTACACCTTC	TRBV7-2	TRBJ1-2	NA	TRBD1
CASSVRRLAASTDTQYF	TGCGCCAGCAGTGTGCGGCGTCTAGCGGCTAGCACAGATACGCAGTATTTT	TRBV10-2	TRBJ2-3	NA	TRBD2
CASSLARGREQFF	TGTGCCAGCAGCTTAGCGCGGGGCAGGGAGCAGTTCTTC	TRBV7-8	TRBJ2-1	NA	NA
CSHSRVDTQYF	TGCAGCCATTCCAGGGTAGATACGCAGTATTTT	TRBV29-1	TRBJ2-3	few	NA
CASSLSTTGTYGYTF	TGTGCCAGCAGCTTATCCACAACAGGGACCTATGGCTACACCTTC	TRBV11-2	TRBJ1-2	NA	NA
CASSDTGDSGANVLTF	TGTGCCAGCAGTGACACGGGTGACTCTGGGGCCAACGTCCTGACTTTC	TRBV6-4	TRBJ2-6	NA	NA
CASSVRGFEQFF	TGTGCCAGCAGCGTACGAGGGTTTGAGCAGTTCTTC	TRBV9	TRBJ2-1	NA	NA
CASSQDLGGYNEQFF	TGCGCCAGCAGCCAAGATCTTGGAGGGTACAATGAGCAGTTCTTC	TRBV4-3	TRBJ2-1	few	NA
CAISAYTGPGNTIYF	TGTGCCATCAGTGCCTATACAGGGCCAGGAAACACCATATATTTT	TRBV10-3	TRBJ1-3	NA	NA
CASSPSVIRLADSTDTQYF	TGTGCCAGCAGCCCTTCCGTTATTCGACTAGCAGATAGCACAGATACGCAGTATTTT	TRBV7-9	TRBJ2-3	NA	TRBD2
CAWSVVAGAGELFF	TGTGCCTGGAGTGTTGTTGCGGGAGCCGGGGAGCTGTTTTTT	TRBV30	TRBJ2-2	NA	TRBD2
CASSLGLSLLAGRNEQFF	TGTGCCAGCAGCTTAGGCCTGTCTCTCCTAGCGGGGCGGAATGAGCAGTTCTTC	TRBV13	TRBJ2-1	NA	TRBD2
CASRLTLREGSYNEQFF	TGTGCAAGTCGCTTAACTTTGCGGGAGGGCTCCTACAATGAGCAGTTCTTC	TRBV12-2	TRBJ2-1	once	NA
CAISMTGYYEQYF	TGTGCCATCAGTATGACAGGCTACTACGAGCAGTACTTC	TRBV10-3	TRBJ2-7	few	NA
CASRKQGPSEPQHF	TGTGCCAGCAGGAAACAGGGCCCCTCTGAGCCCCAGCATTTT	TRBV27	TRBJ1-5	once	NA
CATSRDRGASTDTQYF	TGTGCCACCAGCAGGGACAGGGGAGCGAGCACAGATACGCAGTATTTT	TRBV15	TRBJ2-3	NA	TRBD1
CASRLAGETQYF	TGTGCCAGCAGACTAGCTGGGGAGACCCAGTACTTC	TRBV11-1	TRBJ2-5	NA	NA
CASRPAGQVGWLNTEAFF	TGTGCCAGCAGGCCGGCGGGACAGGTGGGCTGGTTGAACACTGAAGCTTTCTTT	TRBV28	TRBJ1-1	NA	TRBD1
CSVASSGTSTRGGYNEQFF	TGCAGCGTTGCCTCCTCCGGGACTAGCACAAGGGGAGGCTACAATGAGCAGTTCTTC	TRBV29-1	TRBJ2-1	NA	TRBD2
CAWSVGGYGYEQYF	TGTGCCTGGAGTGTAGGAGGTTACGGCTACGAGCAGTACTTC	TRBV30	TRBJ2-7	NA	NA
CASSLAGQYGYTF	TGTGCCAGCAGCTTAGCAGGACAGTATGGCTACACCTTC	TRBV7-2	TRBJ1-2	NA	NA
CASSYSAGLRSYEQYF	TGTGCCAGCAGTTACTCGGCGGGGTTGAGGTCCTACGAGCAGTACTTC	TRBV6-5	TRBJ2-7	NA	NA
CASSFVTFSNQPQHF	TGTGCCAGCAGTTTTGTTACATTTAGCAATCAGCCCCAGCATTTT	TRBV28	TRBJ1-5	NA	NA